This TCR beta chain was captured in a study of cytomegalovirus exposure and HLA in healthy donors. Trimming left V 3 bases short and J 5 bases short, with 5 bases between. Germline V gene data show CDR1 as SGHAT and CDR2 as FQNNGV. The length of the CDR3 is 12 residues. The study's findings and limits: Previous analysis showed most TCR beta V segments were productive about 90% or about 30% of the time.

The PCR was carried out with 60 Vbeta primers and 13 Jbeta primers. Generated by immunoSEQ multiplex PCR, the TCRdb table keeps only in-frame clones and is missing some. The sample is made up of about 110,000 clones, and the top ten hold 0.45% to 0.6% of it. Regarding this clone: Its specificity is not known.

The chain is built from TRBV11-2 and TRBJ2-1; unclear D gene. The sample was PBMCs. This clonotype was sampled from a man aged 45-65 years in good health and CMV-seronegative. CDR3 protein: CASSFYDNEQFF. CDR3 nucleotides: TGTGCCAGCAGCTTTTATGACAATGAGCAGTTCTTC.